This T cell receptor beta chain emerged from a study of shared clonotypes between healthy human individuals. Study-wide background: With ages of 18 to 49, the donors were two women and three men. Each donor contributed plates that comprised three CD4 naive, three CD4 memory, two CD8 naive and one CD8 memory.

Study outcomes and limitations: Between a few donors, naive CD4 clonotypes were shared at a level of around 4.8%.

Comment on this clone: Its target is unknown.

This CDR3 is built from 18 residues. V dropped 0 bases and J dropped 0 bases, with 17 bases sitting between them. Germline-derived CDR1 and CDR2 are MNHNS and SASEGT. Method: immunoSEQ multiplex PCR; TCRdb's copy keeps in-frame clones and lacks some. The data show 650,000 to 700,000 clones, about 90% seen once. Sample: memory CD8+ T cells from PBMCs. Subset defined: CD45RO+ cells pooled with CCR7-negative TemRA cells. This clonotype originated in a man aged 18 to 30 in good health. Some clones in this sample may be carry-over from other donors' samples. The chain recombines TRBV6-1 with TRBJ1-2; the D is unclear. The CDR3 loop is CASSEALGYLFTNYGYTF. The CDR3 coding sequence is TGTGCCAGCAGTGAAGCGCTCGGCTACCTCTTTACTAACTATGGCTACACCTTC.